Described below is a single TCR beta chain sequence and its context. These data come from a study of siplizumab effects on memory and regulatory T cells. The CDR3 contains 11 residues. V dropped 6 bases and J dropped 3 bases, with 6 bases sitting between them. Per the germline V gene, CDR1 is SNHLY and CDR2 is FYNNEI. Produced via immunoSEQ multiplex PCR; TCRdb's table is partial and in-frame only. The sample carries tens of thousands of clones, roughly 93% recorded once. The rearrangement joins TRBV2 to TRBJ2-7; no clear D gene. This TCR derives from a human donor in good health. Sequencing was performed on CD8+ T cells sorted from blood. In DNA, the CDR3 is TGTGCCAGCAGCTCGGTCTACGAGCAGTACTTC. Its translation is CASSSVYEQYF.